The source of this TCR beta chain is a study of T cell changes during pregnancy in multiple sclerosis. This clone appeared once. Assay used: immunoSEQ multiplex PCR; TCRdb lists only in-frame clones, some missing. Of 45,000 to 60,000 clones listed, 91% are singletons. The sequences come from peripheral blood, collected after pregnancy. The TCR comes from a female donor in good health, enrolled as a control in a pregnancy study.

The CDR3 region is CASSQGEGAGYEQYF. DNA for the CDR3: TGCGCCAGCAGCCAAGGAGAGGGGGCCGGATACGAGCAGTACTTC. The chain employs TRBV4-1 and TRBJ2-7; 7 bases are a match to TRBD1. V gave up 1 base and J gave up 4 bases; unmatched junction bases: 7. The CDR3 is 15 amino acids. The V gene's germline CDR1 is MGHRA and CDR2 YSYEKL.